This entry lists 25 T cell receptor beta chains sequenced from one sample in a study of T cell responses to AZD1222 COVID-19 vaccine. Data came from immunoSEQ multiplex PCR; TCRdb stores just in-frame clones and leaves some out. The profile covers 75,000 to 90,000 clones, with 70% to 90% appearing a single time and 9% to 13% taken by the ten largest. Sequencing used peripheral blood, obtained 28 days after the second AZD1222 dose. The receptors derive from an adult who received the AZD1222 COVID-19 vaccine.

The rearrangement links TRBV5-1 to TRBJ1-3; perhaps TRBD1 as D (5 bases). Trimming pared 4 bases from V and 1 base from J, leaving 9 bases between. The CDR3 is 14 amino acids. The germline gives CDR1 SGHRS, CDR2 YFSETQ. CDR3 DNA: TGCGCCAGCAGCCCCGGGACGTCTGGAAACACCATATATTTT. This translates into CASSPGTSGNTIYF.

This clone was observed once. J is TRBJ2-2 and V is TRBV6-5; 7 positions match TRBD2. This CDR3 is 14 amino acids long. Germline assignment: CDR1 MNHEY and CDR2 SVGAGI. V shed 7 bases, J shed 1 base, and the junction held 3 bases outside the gene matches. The CDR3 is CASKVAGNTGELFF. The DNA for the CDR3 is TGTGCCAGCAAAGTAGCGGGGAACACCGGGGAGCTGTTTTTT.

This clone is a singleton in its sample. This chain connects TRBV30 to TRBJ1-3; the D is unclear. The CDR3 is 14 amino acids. Germline assignment: CDR1 GTSNPN and CDR2 SVGIG (reference sequence). V was clipped by 2 bases and J by 0 bases, with 8 bases between them. The CDR3 region is CAWSQGGSGNTIYF. CDR3 bases: TGTGCCTGGAGTCAAGGAGGCTCTGGAAACACCATATATTTT.

This rearrangement joins TRBV11-2 to TRBJ1-2, with D perhaps TRBD1 (5 bases). CDR1 and CDR2 from the germline V gene are SGHAT and FQNNGV. V was shortened by 5 bases and J by 8 bases, with 15 bases between the two germline ends. The CDR3 spans 13 residues. This CDR3 is CASSPTGTGGYTF. CDR3 coding DNA: TGTGCCAGCAGCCCTACAGGCACTGGGGGCTACACCTTC.

The rearrangement links TRBV4-3 to TRBJ2-5; 8 positions match TRBD2. The CDR3 runs 18 residues. In germline, CDR1 is LGHNA, CDR2 YSLEER. Unmatched junction bases numbered 14, after V lost 0 bases and J lost 5 bases. In DNA, the CDR3 is TGCGCCAGCAGCCAAGAGCTAGCGGGTGGAGGCGGGGCGGAGACCCAGTACTTC. Its translation: CASSQELAGGGGAETQYF.

The CDR3 protein is CAGFVGETSFSYNEQFF. DNA of the CDR3: TGTGCCGGTTTCGTCGGGGAAACATCCTTCTCCTACAATGAGCAGTTCTTC. This sequence joins TRBV21-1 and TRBJ2-1; the table's D call, TRBD2, has no DNA check behind it. TRBV21-1 constitutes a pseudogene. This CDR3 region has 17 residues.

The chain is built from TRBV21-1 and TRBJ1-1. TRBV21-1 represents a pseudogene. This CDR3 is 11 amino acids long. CDR3 nucleotide sequence: TGTGCCAGCAGGGGCAGACTTGAAGCTTTCTTT. Translated: CASRGRLEAFF.

The genes are TRBV19 and TRBJ1-5; TRBD1 matches at 7 bases. The CDR3 extends over 14 amino acids. J lost 7 bases, V lost 0 bases, and 3 bases had no gene match. CDR1 LNHDA and CDR2 SQIVND come from the germline V gene (reference sequence). The CDR3 sequence is CASSIEEGGQPQHF. Here the CDR3 DNA reads TGTGCCAGTAGTATAGAAGAAGGGGGCCAGCCCCAGCATTTT.

The chain couples TRBV7-9 to TRBJ1-2, with D possibly matching TRBD1 (6 bases). Looked up from germline, CDR1 is SEHNR and CDR2 is FQNEAQ (reference sequence). V lost 5 bases, J lost 4 bases, and 17 bases lay in between. The CDR3 sequence is 15 residues long. The CDR3 region is CASSVTGRELYGYTF. The CDR3 DNA sequence: TGTGCCAGCAGCGTCACAGGGAGGGAACTCTATGGCTACACCTTC.

The CDR3 region has the DNA TGTGCCAGCAGCTTAGGGACAAAACAAGAGACCCAGTACTTC. This gives the protein CASSLGTKQETQYF. This chain links TRBV7-8 with TRBJ2-5, with D maybe TRBD1 (5 bases). The germline V and J ends were trimmed by 1 base and 2 bases, with 8 bases remaining between them. There are 14 residues in the CDR3. Germline loops: CDR1 SGHVS, CDR2 FQNEAQ.

The rearrangement uses TRBV28 and TRBJ2-3; 10 nucleotides line up with TRBD2. This CDR3 is 18 amino acids long. The germline CDR1 and CDR2 sequences are MDHEN and SYDVKM. With 4 bases clipped from V and 1 base from J, the junction kept 11 bases outside the gene matches. In DNA form, the CDR3 reads TGTGCCAGCAGTTCTAGCTGGGCTAGCGGGAGTCGCACAGATACGCAGTATTTT. Residues: CASSSSWASGSRTDTQYF.

The chain joins TRBV9 to TRBJ1-1; 10 nucleotides line up with TRBD1. Per germline, CDR1 SGDLS and CDR2 YYNGEE. V shed 3 bases and J 5 bases; nucleotides not matched to a gene: 4. The CDR3 length is 14 residues. The chain's CDR3 is CASSADRGRTEAFF. For the CDR3, the DNA is TGTGCCAGCAGCGCCGACAGGGGGCGAACTGAAGCTTTCTTT.

V is TRBV28 and J is TRBJ2-7; D ambiguous. Germline CDR1 MDHEN, CDR2 SYDVKM. The V end lost 2 bases, the J end lost 6 bases, and 20 bases lay between the germline ends. The CDR3 is made up of 16 amino acids. The CDR3 DNA reads TGTGCCAGCAGTTTAATTGACGAACGTTATATTGGCGAGCAGTACTTC. Translating gives CASSLIDERYIGEQYF.

The V and J genes are TRBV6-6 and TRBJ2-1; unclear D gene. Germline V gives CDR1 MNHNY, CDR2 SVGAGI (reference sequence). Trimming took off 4 bases at V and 4 bases at J, with 11 bases between the two ends. This CDR3 is 14 amino acids long. The CDR3 reads CASSSNQNYNEQFF. The CDR3 region has the DNA TGTGCCAGCAGTTCCAATCAGAATTACAATGAGCAGTTCTTC.

In DNA form, the CDR3 reads TGTGCCAGCGTGAAAGGACAGGGGGCAGGTGGTTCACCCCTCCACTTT. This translates into CASVKGQGAGGSPLHF. V gene TRBV2 combines with J gene TRBJ1-6; 11 bases match TRBD1. CDR3 length equals 16 residues. The germline V gene has CDR1 SNHLY and CDR2 FYNNEI. J lost 9 bases, V lost 8 bases, and 12 bases had no gene match.

The chain uses TRBV10-2 and TRBJ1-2; D uncertain. V lost 10 bases, J lost 2 bases, and 14 bases lay in between. The CDR3 has 13 residues. Germline V lookup: CDR1 WSHSY, CDR2 SAAADI. The CDR3 DNA reads as TGCGCCACCTCGGGGAGAGTGAACTATGGCTACACCTTC. It encodes CATSGRVNYGYTF.

V is TRBV19 and J is TRBJ1-4; possibly TRBD1 for D (6 bases). Germline CDR1 is LNHDA and CDR2 is SQIVND (reference sequence). The V end lost 7 bases, the J end lost 7 bases, and 22 bases lay between the germline ends. The CDR3 extends over 16 amino acids. CDR3 nucleotide sequence: TGTGCCAGTAACACGGACAGCGGGGGTCTTTCTGAAAAACTGTTTTTT. Its protein is CASNTDSGGLSEKLFF. The whole variable domain, remainder taken from reference TRBV19 and TRBJ1-4, is DGGITQSPKYLFRKEGQNVTLSCEQNLNHDAMYWYRQDPGQGLRLIYYSQIVNDFQKGDIAEGYSVSREKKESFPLTVTSAQKNPTAFYLCASNTDSGGLSEKLFFGSGTQLSVL.

Here the CDR3 reads CASSPLGPWYTEAFF. The CDR3 nucleotides read TGTGCCAGCAGCCCCCTGGGCCCTTGGTACACTGAAGCTTTCTTT. This chain connects TRBV7-2 to TRBJ1-1; D is undetermined. Trimming stripped 5 bases from V and 3 bases from J, with 16 bases between. Germline CDR1 and CDR2: SGHTA and FQGNSA. The CDR3 sequence is 15 residues long.

The gene calls are TRBV29-1 and TRBJ2-7, with TRBD2 identical over 7 bases. Germline lookup yields CDR1 SQVTM and CDR2 ANQGSEA. Losses at the gene ends were 5 bases for V and 9 bases for J; bases not matched to a gene: 13. This CDR3 contains 13 residues. CDR3 DNA sequence: TGCAGCGTTCGGGACTACGCAAGCGTGGTGCAGTACTTC. Protein product: CSVRDYASVVQYF.

This chain connects TRBV27 to TRBJ2-1; D possibly corresponds to TRBD2 (5 bases). This CDR3 region has 16 residues. Trimming removed 5 bases from V and 0 bases from J, with 14 bases in between. Germline loops: CDR1 MNHEY, CDR2 SMNVEV (reference sequence). This CDR3 is CASSQRPPYSYNEQFF. CDR3 bases: TGTGCCAGCAGTCAGCGGCCCCCATACTCCTACAATGAGCAGTTCTTC.

The J gene is TRBJ2-5, the V gene TRBV5-1, with 7 bases matching TRBD1. The trim removed 4 bases at V and 5 bases at J, leaving 11 bases unmatched. There are 15 residues in the CDR3. Germline CDR1 SGHRS, CDR2 YFSETQ. The CDR3 here is CASSVAGTAIETQYF. The CDR3 nucleotides read TGCGCCAGCAGCGTCGCCGGGACAGCGATTGAGACCCAGTACTTC.

The chain combines TRBV6-5 with TRBJ1-5; the D is unclear. Germline loops: CDR1 MNHEY, CDR2 SVGAGI. CDR3 length: 14 amino acids. The V and J ends lost 6 bases and 0 bases respectively, with 9 bases between them. CDR3 protein: CASSTVDSNQPQHF. CDR3 nucleotides: TGTGCCAGCAGCACAGTTGATAGCAATCAGCCCCAGCATTTT.

The rearrangement links TRBV27 to TRBJ1-2; 8 nucleotides match TRBD1. The CDR3 is 16 amino acids. Germline V lookup: CDR1 MNHEY, CDR2 SMNVEV (reference sequence). Germline trimming cut 2 bases from V and 4 bases from J; bases unmatched to any gene: 9. This CDR3 is CASSLAPQGAGYGYTF. CDR3 sequence (DNA): TGTGCCAGCAGTTTAGCCCCCCAGGGGGCGGGCTATGGCTACACCTTC.

V and J are TRBV5-8 and TRBJ2-7; 7 bases align to TRBD1. This CDR3 is built from 14 residues. Per the germline V gene, CDR1 is SGHTS and CDR2 is YDEGEE. The V gene end was trimmed by 5 bases and the J gene end by 3 bases; junction bases not matched to a gene: 8. The CDR3 nucleotides are TGTGCCAGCAGTAAGGGACAGACCCTCTACGAGCAGTACGTC. This codes for CASSKGQTLYEQYV.

J is TRBJ1-1 and V is TRBV10-3, with D uncertain. This CDR3 has 14 amino acids. The germline V gene has CDR1 ENHRY and CDR2 SYGVKD. Trimming took off 2 bases at V and 0 bases at J, with 7 bases between the two ends. The CDR3 DNA sequence: TGTGCCATCAGTGAGAGGGAGTTGAACACTGAAGCTTTCTTT. This gives the protein CAISERELNTEAFF.